The 22 T cell receptor beta chains below come from one sample, sequenced in a study of blood T cells in healthy people across ages. Next came a second PCR, run for about 6 to 11 cycles, which used a sample-barcoded 5' primer along with a J-beta primer mix. Each CDR3 protein is one row after TCRdb ran MiXCR on the 5' RACE reads. The data hold just over 1 million distinct CDR3 sequences, with more than 35% observed a single time. Sequenced: blood. The receptor set was obtained from a woman in her sixties in good health.

This clonotype was seen repeatedly, ten times or more. The rearrangement joins TRBV27 to TRBJ2-7, with D tentatively TRBD2 (6 bases). CDR1 is MNHEY, CDR2 SMNVEV, per germline (reference sequence). This CDR3 spans 13 amino acids. V lost 6 bases to trimming and J lost 3 bases, with 12 bases between them. The CDR3 DNA is TGTGCCAGCAGCCGGGGGACCCTCTACGAGCAGTACTTC. Translating gives CASSRGTLYEQYF.

This rearrangement joins TRBV7-9 to TRBJ2-7, with D possibly being TRBD2 (6 bases). The CDR3 has 15 residues. Trimming pared 1 base from V and 1 base from J, leaving 11 bases between. Germline CDR1 SEHNR, CDR2 FQNEAQ (reference sequence). The CDR3 region is CASSLGRDPSYEQYF. The DNA for the CDR3 is TGTGCCAGCAGCTTAGGGAGGGACCCTTCCTACGAGCAGTACTTC.

The chain is built from TRBV7-9 and TRBJ2-5; D assignment may be TRBD1 or TRBD2 (6 bases each). Germline CDR1 reads SEHNR; CDR2 reads FQNEAQ (reference sequence). V gave up 7 bases and J gave up 6 bases, with 18 bases separating them. This CDR3 contains 14 residues. DNA for the CDR3: TGTGCCAGCACCTCACCAGGGGCGGGGAAGACCCAGTACTTC. Translation: CASTSPGAGKTQYF.

The chain joins TRBV6-5 to TRBJ1-5, with no clear D. CDR1 and CDR2 (germline): MNHEY, SVGAGI. Trimming removed 3 bases from V and 3 bases from J, with 24 bases in between. The CDR3 consists of 19 residues. The CDR3 region is CASSYPPLSFGRINQPQHF. CDR3 bases: TGTGCCAGCAGTTATCCCCCCCTCTCATTCGGACGGATCAATCAGCCCCAGCATTTT.

V and J are TRBV27 and TRBJ2-1; 9 bases match TRBD1. V shed 6 bases and J 5 bases; nucleotides not matched to a gene: 5. Germline CDR1 and CDR2: MNHEY and SMNVEV (reference sequence). This CDR3 is built from 14 residues. In DNA, the CDR3 is TGTGCCAGCAGAGGGACAGGGTTCCACAATGAGCAGTTCTTC. Translated: CASRGTGFHNEQFF.

The chain employs TRBV2 and TRBJ2-1; possibly TRBD2 for D (5 bases). Germline V lookup: CDR1 SNHLY, CDR2 FYNNEI. This CDR3 has 13 residues. The CDR3 DNA reads as TGTGTTAAACTAGACCCCTCCTACAATGAGCAGTTCTTC. Amino acid sequence: CVKLDPSYNEQFF. The full variable domain, rest sourced from reference TRBV2 and TRBJ2-1, is EPEVTQTPSHQVTQMGQEVILRCVPISNHLYFYWYRQILGQKVEFLVSFYNNEISEKSEIFDDQFSVERPDGSNFTLKIRSTKLEDSAMYFCVKLDPSYNEQFFGPGTRLTVL.

The chain recombines TRBV18 with TRBJ2-2; 10 positions agree with TRBD1. Trimming took 4 bases from V and 3 from J; bases not matched to a gene: 2. CDR3 size: 15 residues. The germline V gene has CDR1 KGHSH and CDR2 LQKENI. CDR3 sequence reads: CASSLGTGDTGELFF. The CDR3 nucleotides are TGTGCCAGCTCACTTGGGACAGGGGACACCGGGGAGCTGTTTTTT.

The chain employs TRBV6-2 or TRBV6-3 and TRBJ1-5, with 9 nucleotides matching TRBD1. CDR3 size: 17 residues. Germline V gene data show CDR1 as MNHEY and CDR2 as SVGEGT. Trimming removed 2 bases from V and 5 bases from J; junction bases left unmatched: 10. CDR3 sequence (DNA): TGTGCCAGCAGTTACCGCAAGGGACAGGGCTTTTATCAGCCCCAGCATTTT. Translation: CASSYRKGQGFYQPQHF.

This clonotype was seen at least ten times. This chain uses TRBV7-2 with TRBJ2-7, with D possibly matching TRBD2 (5 bases). The CDR3 sequence is 13 residues long. In germline, CDR1 is SGHTA, CDR2 FQGNSA. V lost 3 bases to trimming and J lost 3 bases, with 9 bases between them. Here the CDR3 reads CASSFGSDYEQYF. CDR3 DNA sequence: TGTGCCAGCAGCTTTGGGAGCGACTACGAGCAGTACTTC.

The chain couples TRBV6-2 or TRBV6-3 to TRBJ2-7, with D perhaps matching TRBD2 (6 bases). Trimming pared 1 base from V and 1 base from J, leaving 11 bases between. This CDR3 is built from 15 residues. Looked up from germline, CDR1 is MNHEY and CDR2 is SVGEGT. CDR3 loop: CASSYWDSFSYEQYF. CDR3 sequence (DNA): TGTGCCAGCAGTTACTGGGACTCCTTTTCCTACGAGCAGTACTTC.

The DNA for the CDR3 is TGTGCCAGCAGTTTTGAGTGGTCGAACACTGAAGCTTTCTTT. Amino acid sequence: CASSFEWSNTEAFF. The chain joins TRBV12-3 or TRBV12-4 to TRBJ1-1; D is uncertain. The V end was cut by 3 bases, the J end by 1 base, with 9 bases between. The CDR3 length is 14 residues.

The chain employs TRBV20-1 and TRBJ2-7; D perhaps matches TRBD2 (5 bases). This CDR3 contains 15 residues. Germline V CDR1 and CDR2: DFQATT, SNEGSKA (reference sequence). Trimming took off 1 base at V and 3 bases at J, with 16 bases between the two ends. The CDR3 protein is CSARGDLGEGYEQYF. For the CDR3, the DNA is TGCAGTGCTAGAGGGGATCTGGGAGAAGGCTACGAGCAGTACTTC.

This rearrangement joins TRBV5-1 to TRBJ1-5; D is ambiguous. There are 15 residues in the CDR3. The V gene's germline CDR1 is SGHRS and CDR2 YFSETQ. Trimming stripped 1 base from V and 0 bases from J, with 8 bases between. CDR3 loop: CASSLRGNSNQPQHF. The CDR3 nucleotides read TGCGCCAGCAGCTTGCGTGGAAATAGCAATCAGCCCCAGCATTTT.

This chain uses TRBV5-8 with TRBJ2-7, with a weak D call TRBD1 (5 bases). With 5 bases removed from V and 2 bases from J, the gap between germline ends came to 14 bases. The germline V gene has CDR1 SGHTS and CDR2 YDEGEE. CDR3 length equals 14 residues. CDR3: CASRPGLLAYEQYF. In nucleotides, the CDR3 is TGTGCCAGCAGGCCAGGGCTTCTTGCCTACGAGCAGTACTTC. Using reference TRBV5-8 and TRBJ2-7 for the parts outside the CDR3, the full variable domain is EAGVTQSPTHLIKTRGQQATLRCSPISGHTSVYWYQQALGLGLQFLLWYDEGEERNRGNFPPRFSGRQFPNYSSELNVNALELEDSALYLCASRPGLLAYEQYFGPGTRLTVT.

This chain joins TRBV4-2 and TRBJ2-1, with TRBD2 matching 9 bases. V dropped 0 bases and J dropped 6; count of bases not matched to a gene: 9. Germline V gives CDR1 LGHNA, CDR2 YNFKEQ. The CDR3 runs 17 residues. The CDR3: CASSQDTASGKVNEQFF. The CDR3 nucleotides are TGTGCCAGCAGCCAAGATACGGCTAGCGGGAAGGTCAATGAGCAGTTCTTC.

This clonotype was counted only a few times. The chain carries TRBV24-1 and TRBJ1-4, with D perhaps matching TRBD1 (5 bases). The germline CDR1 and CDR2 sequences are KGHDR and SFDVKD. CDR3 length equals 15 residues. The V end lost 4 bases, the J end lost 7 bases, and 15 bases lay between the germline ends. CDR3 amino acids: CATSDGGATGEKLFF. The CDR3 nucleotides are TGTGCCACCAGTGACGGAGGGGCGACCGGTGAAAAACTGTTTTTT.

The sample holds one count of this clonotype. The chain joins TRBV20-1 to TRBJ2-7; perhaps TRBD1 as D (5 bases). Trimming removed 4 bases at V and 7 bases at J, with 20 bases between. The CDR3 is made up of 14 amino acids. In germline, CDR1 is DFQATT, CDR2 SNEGSKA (reference sequence). The CDR3 reads CSATRFDSYNEQYF. Here the CDR3 DNA reads TGCAGTGCTACCCGCTTCGACAGCTACAATGAGCAGTACTTC.

CDR3 residues: CASSQLLAVYNEQFF. In DNA form, the CDR3 reads TGTGCCAGCAGTCAATTACTAGCGGTCTACAATGAGCAGTTCTTC. This chain uses TRBV12-3 or TRBV12-4 with TRBJ2-1, with TRBD2 identical over 8 bases. This CDR3 region has 15 residues. With V trimmed by 5 bases and J by 3 bases, 6 bases remained unmatched.

The chain links TRBV6-1 to TRBJ1-5, with D possibly being TRBD1 (6 bases). Germline assignment: CDR1 MNHNS and CDR2 SASEGT. Trimming took off 3 bases at V and 11 bases at J, with 14 bases between the two ends. The CDR3 consists of 13 residues. The CDR3 DNA reads TGTGCCAGCAGTGACGGCCCGGGGGGCGCCCAGCATTTT. This encodes CASSDGPGGAQHF.

The chain links TRBV30 to TRBJ2-5; 8 nucleotides align to TRBD2. The CDR3 covers 13 residues. Germline CDR1 is GTSNPN and CDR2 is SVGIG (reference sequence). The V segment lost 5 bases and the J segment 5 bases; nucleotides outside the gene matches: 7. Here the CDR3 DNA reads TGTGCCTGGGACGTGCTAGCGGGCGAGACCCAGTACTTC. This gives the protein CAWDVLAGETQYF.

The V gene is TRBV6-5, the J gene TRBJ1-1; D is ambiguous. Per the germline V gene, CDR1 is MNHEY and CDR2 is SVGAGI. Deletions cut 0 bases from V and 3 bases from J, with 11 bases between. This CDR3 has 15 amino acids. CDR3 region: CASSYSGRADTEAFF. CDR3 DNA sequence: TGTGCCAGCAGTTACTCCGGGAGGGCCGACACTGAAGCTTTCTTT.

This clonotype was observed a few times. The chain combines TRBV29-1 with TRBJ2-3; D not resolved. The germline V gene encodes CDR1 SQVTM and CDR2 ANQGSEA. The CDR3 is 13 amino acids. The V and J ends lost 4 bases and 2 bases respectively, with 10 bases between them. CDR3 amino acids: CSVGGGATDTQYF. CDR3 nucleotides: TGCAGCGTTGGCGGCGGAGCCACAGATACGCAGTATTTT.